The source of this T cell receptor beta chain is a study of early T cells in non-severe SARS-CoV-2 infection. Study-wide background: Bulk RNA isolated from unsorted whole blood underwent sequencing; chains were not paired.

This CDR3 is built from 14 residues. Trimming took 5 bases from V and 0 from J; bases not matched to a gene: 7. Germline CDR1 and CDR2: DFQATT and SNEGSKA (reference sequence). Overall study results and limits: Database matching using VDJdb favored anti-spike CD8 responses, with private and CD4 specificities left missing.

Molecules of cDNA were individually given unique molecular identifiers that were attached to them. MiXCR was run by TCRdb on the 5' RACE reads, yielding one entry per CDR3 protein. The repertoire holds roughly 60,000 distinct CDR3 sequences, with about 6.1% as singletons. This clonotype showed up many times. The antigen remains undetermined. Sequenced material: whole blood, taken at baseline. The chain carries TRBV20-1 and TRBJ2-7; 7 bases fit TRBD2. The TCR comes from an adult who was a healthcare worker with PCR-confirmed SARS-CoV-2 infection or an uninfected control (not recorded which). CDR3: CSAEGTKSSYEQYF. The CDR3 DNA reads TGCAGTGCTGAGGGGACTAAGAGCTCCTACGAGCAGTACTTC.